These T cell receptor beta chains were read from a single sample in a study of T cells in Graves' hyperthyroidism and ophthalmopathy. TCRdb itself ran the multiplex PCR reads through MiXCR, one entry per CDR3 protein. The sample holds under 400,000 distinct CDR3 sequences, roughly 15% seen once. The sequenced sample was blood. These receptors originate from a woman aged 55-75 years with Graves' ophthalmopathy. The CDR3 runs from the conserved cysteine through the conserved F or W. The D gene is left open where the match is weak. Clone sizes are given selectively: once, few, many, or a class where the clone is expanded.

TRBJ2-2	TRBD2	TRBV10-3	few	TGTGCCATCAGTGAATTTCCTAGCGGGAGGAAGAACACCGGGGAGCTGTTTTTT	CAISEFPSGRKNTGELFF
TRBJ2-1	.	TRBV20-1	many	TGCAGTGCTAGAGCTCGGCGTGGGGATGAGCAGTTCTTC	CSARARRGDEQFF
TRBJ1-2	.	TRBV24-1	.	TGTGCCACCAGTGGCCCCAGGCAGGAGAACTATGGCTACACCTTC	CATSGPRQENYGYTF
TRBJ2-1	TRBD1	TRBV6-1	many	TGTGCCAGCAAACAGGGGCCCGTTGAGTTCTTC	CASKQGPVEFF
TRBJ1-5	TRBD1	TRBV28	many	TGTGCCAGCAGCCTCATGGGACAGGGGGACAATCAGCCCCAGCATTTT	CASSLMGQGDNQPQHF
TRBJ2-5	TRBD2	TRBV11-2	many	TGTGCCAGCAGCCCCACGGGAGGCTATCCCCAAGAGACCCAGTACTTC	CASSPTGGYPQETQYF
TRBJ2-7	.	TRBV7-9	few	TGTGCCAGCAGTACTTCTGCTTACGAGCAGTACTTC	CASSTSAYEQYF
TRBJ2-7	TRBD1	TRBV5-1	.	TGCGCCAGCAGCGGGACAGGGCCTACCTACGAGCAGTACTTC	CASSGTGPTYEQYF
TRBJ2-5	TRBD2	TRBV29-1	.	TGCAGCCACTTTGAAGCGGGGGATTCGACCCAGTACTTC	CSHFEAGDSTQYF
TRBJ1-2	.	TRBV3-1	many	TGTGCCAGCAGCCCCTTTCTACCCGGGGCCAGAAACTATGGCTACACCTTC	CASSPFLPGARNYGYTF
TRBJ2-2	TRBD2	TRBV7-3	many	TGTGCCAGCAGCTTAAGCGGGAGTGGGGACACCGGGGAGCTGTTTTTT	CASSLSGSGDTGELFF
TRBJ2-1	TRBD2	TRBV12-3/TRBV12-4	.	TGTGCCAGCAATGTAGCGGGAGGGGCCTACAATGAGCAGTTCTTC	CASNVAGGAYNEQFF
TRBJ2-1	TRBD2	TRBV20-1	many	TGCAGTGCTAGAGGGACTAGCGGCAACGATGAGCAGTTCTTC	CSARGTSGNDEQFF
TRBJ2-2	.	TRBV11-2	many	TGTGCCAGCAGCCCGGTGGGCACCGGGGAGCTGTTTTTT	CASSPVGTGELFF
TRBJ1-1	.	TRBV3-1	many	TGTGCCAGCAGCCAGACAGGAAACACTGAAGCTTTCTTT	CASSQTGNTEAFF
TRBJ2-7	.	TRBV20-1	many	TGCAGTGCTAGACCGGGCTACGAGCAGTACTTC	CSARPGYEQYF
TRBJ2-2	.	TRBV20-1	many	TGCAGTGGGGGAGATGGAGCCGGGGAGCTGTTTTTT	CSGGDGAGELFF
TRBJ1-1	.	TRBV6-1	many	TGTGCCAGCAGTTACCACAGGGATGATGAAGCTTTCTTT	CASSYHRDDEAFF
TRBJ2-7	.	TRBV6-6	many	TGTGCCAGCAGTTACTTTCAGGACTCCTACGAGCAGTACTTC	CASSYFQDSYEQYF
TRBJ2-7	TRBD2	TRBV7-2	.	TGTGCCAGCAGCTTAGATGGTCTAGCGGGGACCTACGAGCAGTACTTC	CASSLDGLAGTYEQYF
TRBJ2-3	TRBD1	TRBV24-1	few	TGTGCCACTCAAATCGGGACAGCAATTACAGATACGCAGTATTTT	CATQIGTAITDTQYF
TRBJ2-7	.	TRBV2	many	TGTGCCAGCAGAAGCCGGGACAACTCCTACGAGCAGTACTTC	CASRSRDNSYEQYF
TRBJ2-7	TRBD1	TRBV5-1	.	TGCGCCAGCCGGACAGGGGAAGAGCAGTACTTC	CASRTGEEQYF
TRBJ2-1	TRBD2	TRBV3-1	few	TGTGCCAGCAGCCAACGGACTAGCGGGATGGGTGAGCAGTTCTTC	CASSQRTSGMGEQFF
TRBJ1-1	.	TRBV18	many	TGTGCCAGCTCGGCAACAGAAAATGAAGCTTTCTTT	CASSATENEAFF
TRBJ1-1	TRBD1	TRBV11-2	many	TGTGCCAGCAGCTGGGACAGGGTGGGTACTGAAGCTTTCTTT	CASSWDRVGTEAFF
TRBJ2-7	.	TRBV18	few	TGTGCCAGCTCACCATCTTCTACTTACTCCTACGAGCAGTACTTC	CASSPSSTYSYEQYF
TRBJ2-1	TRBD2	TRBV29-1	many	TGCAGCGTCGATGGGACTAGCGGGAGGGCCGGCTCCTACAATGAGCAGTTCTTC	CSVDGTSGRAGSYNEQFF
TRBJ2-5	.	TRBV10-3	many	TGTGCCATCAGTGATTTGGAGACCCAGTACTTC	CAISDLETQYF
TRBJ2-7	.	TRBV5-1	many	TGCGCCAGCAGCATCGACGCTTTGAGCTCCTACGAGCAGTACTTC	CASSIDALSSYEQYF